The rows below give T cell receptor beta chains drawn from one sample of a study of cytomegalovirus exposure and HLA in healthy donors. Some clones are missing from TCRdb's copy, which holds only in-frame ones; the method was immunoSEQ multiplex PCR. The profile shows approximately 130,000 clones, around 9% of them singletons. Sequences were obtained from PBMCs. These receptors came from a woman aged 40 to 50 in good health and CMV-seropositive. Each CDR3 is given with its conserved first and last residue. D genes are given only for firm matches. The size entry is marked missing in some rows and otherwise reads once, few, many or a size class.

D gene,V gene,clone size,J gene,CDR3 DNA,CDR3 protein
.,TRBV7-2,few,TRBJ1-1,TGTGCCAGCAGCTTACTCGTAGGGGGTACTGAAGCTTTCTTT,CASSLLVGGTEAFF
TRBD1,TRBV5-6,.,TRBJ1-5,TGTGCCAGCAGCTTGTTGGCGACAGGGTCGAAGCCCCAGCATTTT,CASSLLATGSKPQHF
.,TRBV5-6,.,TRBJ1-1,TGTGCCAGCAGCTTAGGGCCTCGGGGGGACACTGAAGCTTTCTTT,CASSLGPRGDTEAFF
.,TRBV5-1,.,TRBJ1-1,TGCGCCAGCAGCTTGGAAACAGCCAAAAACACTGAAGCTTTCTTT,CASSLETAKNTEAFF
.,TRBV5-1,.,TRBJ1-2,TGCGCCAGCAGCAGCGGTGAACTATATGGCTACACCTTC,CASSSGELYGYTF
.,TRBV5-4,.,TRBJ2-2,TGTGCCAGCACAGAGGCAGGCGCCAGGGCCGGGGAGCTGTTTTTT,CASTEAGARAGELFF
.,TRBV11-1,.,TRBJ2-4,TGTGCCAGCAGCCTGTCACTACTAGCCAAAAACATTCAGTACTTC,CASSLSLLAKNIQYF
TRBD1,TRBV6-5,few,TRBJ2-1,TGTGCCAGCACGGGACAGGGAATTCCTTCTGAGCAGTTCTTC,CASTGQGIPSEQFF
.,TRBV9,few,TRBJ2-5,TGTGCCAGCAGCGCACCGACAGTGGGGACTGAGACCCAGTACTTC,CASSAPTVGTETQYF
TRBD2,TRBV5-1,few,TRBJ2-1,TGCGCCAGCAGCTTGGCGGCTAGCGGGGGGTACAATGAGCAGTTCTTC,CASSLAASGGYNEQFF
.,TRBV4-3,many,TRBJ2-3,TGCGCCAGCAGCCAAGAACGAGGATATGGAGATACGCAGTATTTT,CASSQERGYGDTQYF
.,TRBV4-3,.,TRBJ1-2,TGCGCCAGCAGCCAAGATCTAGCTAGTTTGCATGGCTACACCTTC,CASSQDLASLHGYTF
TRBD1,TRBV7-2,.,TRBJ1-1,TGTGCCAGCAGCCCAACCGGACAGGTGAACACTGAAGCTTTCTTT,CASSPTGQVNTEAFF
.,TRBV5-1,.,TRBJ1-1,TGCGCCAGCAGCTTACGTCCCGGCGGGAGCACTGAAGCTTTCTTT,CASSLRPGGSTEAFF
TRBD1,TRBV5-8,.,TRBJ1-2,TGTGCCAGCAGCCCTAGACAGGGGGCGACCTATGGCTACACCTTC,CASSPRQGATYGYTF
.,TRBV14,.,TRBJ2-3,TGTGCCAGCAGCCAAGGGACGGGACTTTACACAGATACGCAGTATTTT,CASSQGTGLYTDTQYF
.,TRBV5-1,few,TRBJ1-2,TGCGCCAGCAGCCCTTCGCGCGGCTCCCTCGCGGGCTACACCTTC,CASSPSRGSLAGYTF
TRBD2,TRBV11-1,.,TRBJ2-5,TGTGCCAGCAGCTCCATAGCGGGGGTTAAGACCCAGTACTTC,CASSSIAGVKTQYF
TRBD1,TRBV7-9,few,TRBJ1-1,TGTGCCAGCAGATTTACCACGGGACAGGGGGTGAGGAACACTGAAGCTTTCTTT,CASRFTTGQGVRNTEAFF
.,TRBV2,.,TRBJ1-1,TGTGCCAGCAGTTCTCAACCCCAGGGGAACACTGAAGCTTTCTTT,CASSSQPQGNTEAFF
TRBD1,TRBV4-1,few,TRBJ1-2,TGCGCCAGCAGCCAATACGACAGGGCGGACTATGGCTACACCTTC,CASSQYDRADYGYTF
TRBD1,TRBV5-4,few,TRBJ2-2,TGTGCCAGCAGCCCCCCCGGGACAGGGGGCACCGGGGAGCTGTTTTTT,CASSPPGTGGTGELFF
TRBD2,TRBV9,.,TRBJ2-3,TGTGCCAGCAGCCTCGGACTAGCGGGGGGTATCACAGATACGCAGTATTTT,CASSLGLAGGITDTQYF
.,TRBV7-9,.,TRBJ1-1,TGTGCCAGCAGCCCTCAGGGTGGGACTGAAGCTTTCTTT,CASSPQGGTEAFF
.,TRBV19,once,TRBJ2-3,TGTGCCAGTTCTTGGGGGGGCCTACTCACAGATACGCAGTATTTT,CASSWGGLLTDTQYF
TRBD2,TRBV7-8,.,TRBJ2-2,TGTGCCAGCAGCTTATGGTGGACTAGCCAGAACACCGGGGAGCTGTTTTTT,CASSLWWTSQNTGELFF
.,TRBV6-4,.,TRBJ1-2,TGTGCCAGCAGTGACTTCCCGGGGAGCTATGGCTACACCTTC,CASSDFPGSYGYTF
.,TRBV7-9,few,TRBJ2-7,TGTGCCAGCAAAGGAGATTCCTACGAGCAGTACTTC,CASKGDSYEQYF
TRBD1,TRBV11-1,.,TRBJ2-7,TGTGCCAGCAGCTTAGCGGGGGCCCCCCCCGGGACAGGGGGCTACGAGCAGTACTTC,CASSLAGAPPGTGGYEQYF
.,TRBV5-6,.,TRBJ2-3,TGTGCCAGCAGCTTGGAGGGCAGGGCCACAGATACGCAGTATTTT,CASSLEGRATDTQYF
TRBD1,TRBV7-9,.,TRBJ2-7,TGTGCCAGCAGCCGGGGACAGGGGGCGTCCCTTAAGTACTTC,CASSRGQGASLKYF
.,TRBV27,few,TRBJ1-5,TGTGCCAGCAGTTTAGGCGACAGTAGCAATCAGCCCCAGCATTTT,CASSLGDSSNQPQHF
TRBD1,TRBV4-1,many,TRBJ1-6,TGCGCCAGCACGGACAGGGTAGGGTCACCCCTCCACTTT,CASTDRVGSPLHF
TRBD1,TRBV18,.,TRBJ2-5,TGTGCCAGCTCATCGGGACAGCAAGAGACCCAGTACTTC,CASSSGQQETQYF
.,TRBV5-1,.,TRBJ2-1,TGCGCCAGCAGCTCAAGGACAGTCTCCTACAATGAGCAGTTCTTC,CASSSRTVSYNEQFF
.,TRBV5-1,few,TRBJ2-2,TGCGCCAGCAGATATAGCGACCTTAACACCGGGGAGCTGTTTTTT,CASRYSDLNTGELFF
.,TRBV6-5,few,TRBJ2-1,TGTGCCAGCAGTTACGACGGGAGCTCCTACAATGAGCAGTTCTTC,CASSYDGSSYNEQFF